These 4 T cell receptor beta chains were sequenced from one sample in a study of T cell repertoires in cytomegalovirus infection. Which antigens these TCRs recognize remains unknown. A single record per CDR3 protein comes from TCRdb applying MiXCR to the reads. The table lists roughly 500,000 distinct CDR3 sequences, about 33% of them singletons. The specimen was cultured PBMCs, collected from culture after CMV antigen stimulation. The receptors come from a human donor in good health (CMV status not recorded). Some clones in this sample may be carry-over from other donors' samples.

Many counts were recorded for this clonotype. CDR3: CASSQGGILAKNIQYF. CDR3 DNA: TGTGCCAGTAGTCAAGGTGGAATCCTGGCCAAAAACATTCAGTACTTC. This chain uses TRBV19 with TRBJ2-4; D not resolved. Trimming shortened V by 5 bases and J by 1 base, and 15 bases separated the two germline ends. CDR1 is LNHDA, CDR2 SQIVND, per germline (reference sequence). The CDR3 runs to 16 residues.

This clonotype was seen once. This chain links TRBV12-3 or TRBV12-4 with TRBJ2-1, with 14 positions matching TRBD2. Losses at the gene ends were 7 bases for V and 12 bases for J; bases not matched to a gene: 8. The CDR3 extends over 14 amino acids. The CDR3 DNA follows: TGTGCCAGCACTCCGGGACTAGCGGGAGAACCGCAGTTCTTC. Translating gives CASTPGLAGEPQFF.

The chain links TRBV7-9 to TRBJ1-5; D gene ambiguous. The V gene lost 4 bases and the J gene lost 5 bases, with 9 bases spanning the gap. Per the germline V gene, CDR1 is SEHNR and CDR2 is FQNEAQ (reference sequence). This CDR3 region has 13 residues. The CDR3 sequence: CASSSRQYQPQHF. The CDR3 DNA is TGTGCCAGCAGCTCGCGCCAGTATCAGCCCCAGCATTTT.

The rearrangement uses TRBV5-1 and TRBJ1-4, with a possible D match to TRBD1 (5 bases). With 3 bases removed from V and 8 bases from J, the gap between germline ends came to 17 bases. This CDR3 is built from 15 residues. Germline values: CDR1 SGHRS, CDR2 YFSETQ. The CDR3 loop is CASSWDLSEKEKLFF. CDR3 DNA sequence: TGCGCCAGCAGCTGGGACCTTTCGGAGAAGGAAAAACTGTTTTTT.